These 26 T cell receptor beta chains originate from one sample sequenced in a study of blood T cell repertoires in COVID-19 (dated by TCRdb to the early 2020s). Preparation of the library involved the immunoSEQ multiplex PCR assay. TCRdb retrieved this table from immuneACCESS and kept in-frame rearrangements only. Not all clones are present; in checked studies, unresolved V genes account for under half, and no reason is known for the remainder. This sample has roughly 87,000 clones in its table, and around 84% of those were observed once. The leading ten clones occupy less than 6.5% of the sample. Material: peripheral blood. Source of these receptors: a man between 40 and 49 years old with acute or convalescent COVID-19.

The chain has TRBV5-4 and TRBJ2-1; D gene uncertain. This CDR3 comprises 15 residues. Germline-derived CDR1 and CDR2 are SGHNT and YYREEE (reference sequence). The V end lost 2 bases, the J end lost 7 bases, and 16 bases lay between the germline ends. CDR3 sequence reads: CASSFFRGRSNEQFF. CDR3 DNA: TGTGCCAGCAGCTTCTTCCGTGGCAGGTCTAATGAGCAGTTCTTC.

The chain links TRBV29-1 to TRBJ2-5, with 10 bases identical to TRBD1. The CDR3 totals 16 residues. The ends lost 0 bases at V and 1 base at J; junction bases unmatched: 5. Germline CDR1 reads SQVTM; CDR2 reads ANQGSEA. CDR3 in amino acids: CSVEEDRGGIQETQYF. The CDR3, as DNA: TGCAGCGTTGAAGAGGACAGGGGGGGGATCCAAGAGACCCAGTACTTC.

J is TRBJ2-7 and V is TRBV30; possibly TRBD2 for D (5 bases). V shed 6 bases and J shed 5 bases, with 14 bases lying between them. Looked up from germline, CDR1 is GTSNPN and CDR2 is SVGIG (reference sequence). The CDR3 has 12 residues. The CDR3 nucleotides read TGTGCCTGCGATCTAGCCCCCAACGAGCAGTACTTC. Translated, it gives CACDLAPNEQYF. The complete variable domain, with remaining parts taken from reference TRBV30 and TRBJ2-7, reads SQTIHQWPATLVQPVGSPLSLECTVEGTSNPNLYWYRQAAGRGLQLLFYSVGIGQISSEVPQNLSASRPQDRQFILSSKKLLLSDSGFYLCACDLAPNEQYFGPGTRLTVT.

The chain employs TRBV7-9 and TRBJ1-3; D uncertain. With 3 bases removed from V and 0 bases from J, the gap between germline ends came to 9 bases. The CDR3 is 15 residues long. The germline V gene has CDR1 SEHNR and CDR2 FQNEAQ (reference sequence). CDR3 residues: CASSFDGSSGNTIYF. The CDR3 DNA sequence: TGTGCCAGCAGCTTCGACGGGTCCTCTGGAAACACCATATATTTT.

V gene TRBV5-5 combines with J gene TRBJ1-1; a possible D gene is TRBD1 (6 bases). This CDR3 is built from 16 residues. CDR1 and CDR2 from the germline V gene are SGHKS and YYEKEE (reference sequence). Trimming removed 4 bases at V and 5 bases at J, with 21 bases between. This chain's CDR3 is CASSKQGGGAWTEAFF. For the CDR3, the DNA is TGTGCCAGCAGCAAACAGGGAGGGGGTGCGTGGACTGAAGCTTTCTTT.

The count of this clone is one. The rearrangement uses TRBV6-5 and TRBJ1-5, with D possibly TRBD1 on 5 matching bases. This CDR3 spans 15 amino acids. V was cut by 5 bases and J by 3 bases, with 14 bases left in between. Germline V gene sequence: CDR1 MNHEY, CDR2 SVGAGI. The DNA for the CDR3 is TGTGCCAGCAGTACCGGGTGGGGGGACAATCAGCCCCAGCATTTT. Translated: CASSTGWGDNQPQHF.

This clone has only a few counts. This chain links TRBV14 with TRBJ1-2; D is uncertain. V dropped 0 bases and J dropped 0 bases, with 8 bases sitting between them. There are 15 residues in the CDR3. Germline CDR1 reads SGHDN; CDR2 reads FVKESK. This chain's CDR3 is CASSQDLGANYGYTF. CDR3 nucleotides: TGTGCCAGCAGCCAAGATCTCGGGGCTAACTATGGCTACACCTTC.

Only a few counts were recorded for this clone. V gene TRBV6-2 or TRBV6-3 combines with J gene TRBJ2-5; D is perhaps TRBD2 (6 bases). Per the germline V gene, CDR1 is MNHEY and CDR2 is SVGEGT. This CDR3 has 14 amino acids. Trimming shortened V by 2 bases and J by 4 bases, and 11 bases separated the two germline ends. CDR3 DNA: TGTGCCAGCAGTTACGCGGGGCCCCCAGAGACCCAGTACTTC. It yields the protein CASSYAGPPETQYF.

The rearrangement uses TRBV7-8 and TRBJ1-2; unclear D gene. This CDR3 is built from 12 residues. Trimming pared 5 bases from V and 8 bases from J, leaving 12 bases between. In germline, CDR1 is SGHVS, CDR2 FQNEAQ. CDR3 coding DNA: TGTGCCAGCAGCCCCCCGGCGGGAGGCTACACCTTC. Protein product: CASSPPAGGYTF.

The genes are TRBV25-1 and TRBJ1-2; D unclear. Germline assignment: CDR1 MGHDK and CDR2 SYGVNS. With 7 bases removed from V and 4 bases from J, the gap between germline ends came to 7 bases. This CDR3 has 11 residues. DNA for the CDR3: TGTGCCAGCACCAGTGGCTATGGCTACACCTTC. Translation gives CASTSGYGYTF.

The V gene is TRBV5-1, the J gene TRBJ2-5, with 7 bases lining up with TRBD2. The V gene end was trimmed by 5 bases and the J gene end by 0 bases; junction bases not matched to a gene: 19. Germline CDR1 and CDR2: SGHRS and YFSETQ. This CDR3 region has 19 residues. CDR3 loop: CASSIPTSRTLTYQETQYF. The CDR3 DNA sequence: TGCGCCAGCAGTATCCCGACTAGCAGGACGTTAACCTACCAAGAGACCCAGTACTTC.

The rearrangement joins TRBV18 to TRBJ1-2; 10 bases are a match to TRBD1. This CDR3 has 16 residues. CDR1 is KGHSH and CDR2 is LQKENI in the germline V gene. Trimming cost V 4 bases and J 2 bases; bases outside gene matches: 7. CDR3 protein: CASSLLVDRGNYGYTF. For the CDR3, the DNA is TGTGCCAGCTCACTTTTAGTGGACAGGGGGAACTATGGCTACACCTTC.

The rearrangement links TRBV3-1 (or the pseudogene TRBV3-2) to TRBJ2-2, with TRBD1 matching over 7 bases. V shed 6 bases, J shed 4 bases, and the junction held 5 bases outside the gene matches. Germline V CDR1 and CDR2: LGHDT, YNNKEL (reference sequence). The CDR3 sequence is 14 residues long. The CDR3 protein is CASRKGAGTGELFF. In DNA form, the CDR3 reads TGTGCCAGCAGGAAGGGGGCAGGCACCGGGGAGCTGTTTTTT.

The CDR3 is CASSLKAGASADTQYF. The CDR3 DNA reads as TGTGCCAGCAGCTTAAAGGCGGGTGCTAGCGCAGATACGCAGTATTTT. This chain links TRBV7-3 with TRBJ2-3; possibly TRBD2 for D (6 bases). CDR3 length: 16 amino acids. V gave up 1 base and J gave up 4 bases, with 15 bases separating them. Germline lookup yields CDR1 SGHTA and CDR2 FQGTGA.

The chain carries TRBV6-2 or TRBV6-3 and TRBJ2-7; the match to TRBD1 covers 9 bases. The CDR3 consists of 15 residues. Germline CDR1 and CDR2: MNHEY and SVGEGT. Trimming took 2 bases from V and 3 from J; bases not matched to a gene: 5. CDR3 nucleotide sequence: TGTGCCAGCAGTTACGTTGGGACAGGGTACTACGAGCAGTACTTC. Amino acids: CASSYVGTGYYEQYF.

The V and J genes are TRBV19 and TRBJ1-5, with D possibly being TRBD1 (6 bases). V was clipped by 5 bases and J by 2 bases, with 22 bases between them. The germline CDR1 and CDR2 sequences are LNHDA and SQIVND (reference sequence). The CDR3 covers 18 residues. This CDR3 reads CASSDSGRGVGGNQPQHF. CDR3 coding DNA: TGTGCCAGTAGTGACTCAGGCAGGGGAGTAGGAGGCAATCAGCCCCAGCATTTT.

V gene TRBV30 combines with J gene TRBJ1-2; D gene ambiguous. This CDR3 contains 12 residues. Germline loops: CDR1 GTSNPN, CDR2 SVGIG (reference sequence). With 2 bases removed from V and 9 bases from J, the gap between germline ends came to 13 bases. The DNA for the CDR3 is TGTGCCTGGAGTAAACCTACTGGTAGCTACACCTTC. It encodes CAWSKPTGSYTF.

This chain links TRBV7-8 with TRBJ2-5; D may be TRBD1 (5 bases). V was pared by 5 bases and J by 2 bases, with 9 bases between. CDR1 and CDR2 (germline): SGHVS, FQNEAQ. This CDR3 has 13 amino acids. DNA of the CDR3: TGTGCCAGCAGCCGGAGACAGCAAGAGACCCAGTACTTC. Protein sequence: CASSRRQQETQYF.

The J gene is TRBJ2-1, the V gene TRBV29-1; the match to TRBD2 covers 8 bases. V was pared by 7 bases and J by 4 bases, with 6 bases of the junction left unmatched. CDR1 and CDR2 from the germline V gene are SQVTM and ANQGSEA. The CDR3 runs to 13 residues. This CDR3 reads CSGSLAGYNEQFF. In DNA form, the CDR3 reads TGCAGCGGGTCGCTAGCGGGTTACAATGAGCAGTTCTTC.

J is TRBJ2-5 and V is TRBV2; 7 bases map to TRBD1. J was trimmed by 4 bases and V by 7 bases; bases with no gene match: 6. The CDR3 runs to 13 residues. CDR1 and CDR2 from the germline V gene are SNHLY and FYNNEI. The CDR3 is CASKRNRGETQYF. CDR3 in DNA: TGTGCCAGCAAGAGAAACAGGGGAGAGACCCAGTACTTC.

V and J are TRBV15 and TRBJ2-5; tentative D call: TRBD1 (6 bases). Germline V gene sequence: CDR1 LNHNV, CDR2 YYDKDF (reference sequence). The V and J ends lost 0 bases and 1 base respectively, with 15 bases between them. The CDR3 runs 17 residues. The DNA for the CDR3 is TGTGCCACCAGCAGAGATAGGGGTATGACAGGCCAAGAGACCCAGTACTTC. Protein product: CATSRDRGMTGQETQYF.

The chain has TRBV5-1 and TRBJ2-2, with 7 bases lining up with TRBD1. There are 18 residues in the CDR3. V lost 7 bases and J lost 4; bases outside the gene matches: 19. Looked up from germline, CDR1 is SGHRS and CDR2 is YFSETQ. DNA for the CDR3: TGCGCCAGCCCAACTTCCGGGACAGCCTTTCCGAGCACCGGGGAGCTGTTTTTT. Amino acid sequence: CASPTSGTAFPSTGELFF. Full variable domain (rest looked up from reference TRBV5-1 and TRBJ2-2): KAGVTQTPRYLIKTRGQQVTLSCSPISGHRSVSWYQQTPGQGLQFLFEYFSETQRNKGNFPGRFSGRQFSNSRSEMNVSTLELGDSALYLCASPTSGTAFPSTGELFFGEGSRLTVL.

Notes on this clone: A read error may produce the germline difference seen at one junction end. This sequence joins TRBV2 and TRBJ1-1; no clear D gene. Germline V gives CDR1 SNHLY, CDR2 FYNNEI. There are 11 residues in the CDR3. This CDR3 reads CASREDIEAFF. The CDR3 bases are TGTGCCAGCAGAGAAGATATTGAAGCTTTCTTT.

The chain links TRBV5-1 to TRBJ2-3; 12 positions match TRBD1. The CDR3 has 19 amino acids. Germline assignment: CDR1 SGHRS and CDR2 YFSETQ. J gave up 0 bases and V 3 bases, and 11 bases lay outside the gene matches. Written as DNA, the CDR3 is TGCGCCAGCAGCTATTACCCCGGGACAGGGGGCTCTAGCACAGATACGCAGTATTTT. This gives the protein CASSYYPGTGGSSTDTQYF.

The genes are TRBV5-5 and TRBJ2-3, with 7 bases matching TRBD1. V lost 5 bases, J lost 6 bases, and 12 bases stayed unmatched. The length of the CDR3 is 15 residues. Germline lookup yields CDR1 SGHKS and CDR2 YYEKEE (reference sequence). The CDR3 spells CASRRAGSGGDTQYF. CDR3 coding DNA: TGTGCCAGCAGACGGGCCGGGTCAGGGGGTGATACGCAGTATTTT.

The chain recombines TRBV29-1 with TRBJ2-3, with D unclear. This CDR3 spans 12 amino acids. CDR1 and CDR2 (germline): SQVTM, ANQGSEA. V lost 1 base to trimming and J lost 0 bases, with 2 bases between them. CDR3: CSVEASTDTQYF. The CDR3 region has the DNA TGCAGCGTTGAAGCTAGCACAGATACGCAGTATTTT.